This TCR beta chain derives from a study of patients and donors after allogeneic stem cell transplantation. A single record per CDR3 protein comes from TCRdb applying MiXCR to the RT-PCR reads. The sample holds hundreds of thousands of distinct CDR3 sequences, approximately 16% seen once. There are 18 residues in the CDR3. The chain uses TRBV21-1 and TRBJ2-7; TRBD1, as called in the table, went unchecked against the DNA. TRBV21-1 is reported as a pseudogene. The sample taken for sequencing was blood, either unsorted or a sorted T cell fraction (not recorded which). This sequence was found in a human donor who was either an allogeneic HSCT recipient or a stem cell or donor lymphocyte infusion donor (not recorded which). It is not recorded whose cells these are; they may come from a transplant donor. DNA of the CDR3: TGTGCCAGCAGCAAAGGGAAGCGCAGAGGGGGGTCGGGCTACGAGCAGTACTTC. Protein product: CASSKGKRRGGSGYEQYF.